This T cell receptor (beta chain) was retrieved from a study of cytomegalovirus exposure and HLA in healthy donors. Across the study: Among some 400 genotyped donors, approximately 80% fell in the Caucasian-associated ancestry cluster. The study, taken as a whole, reports: As confirmed in vitro, a few CMV-associated chains were specific for CMV antigens.

This clone was counted only a few times. Its antigen is not known. The CDR3 has 15 residues. Germline-derived CDR1 and CDR2 are GTSNPN and SVGIG (reference sequence). V lost 0 bases and J lost 3; bases outside the gene matches: 5. The PCR employed 60 Vbeta primers together with 13 Jbeta primers. Sequenced by immunoSEQ multiplex PCR; TCRdb stores in-frame clones only, minus some. The sample includes around 130,000 clones, 80% to 85% of them seen just once. The specimen was PBMCs. This receptor was obtained from a man between 18 and 35 years old in good health and CMV-seronegative. The chain is built from TRBV30 and TRBJ1-5; 7 bases are shared with TRBD1. The CDR3 loop reads CAWSVNRGLNQPQHF. The CDR3 bases are TGTGCCTGGAGTGTAAACAGGGGCCTCAATCAGCCCCAGCATTTT. Drawing the rest from reference TRBV30 and TRBJ1-5, the complete variable domain is SQTIHQWPATLVQPVGSPLSLECTVEGTSNPNLYWYRQAAGRGLQLLFYSVGIGQISSEVPQNLSASRPQDRQFILSSKKLLLSDSGFYLCAWSVNRGLNQPQHFGDGTRLSIL.